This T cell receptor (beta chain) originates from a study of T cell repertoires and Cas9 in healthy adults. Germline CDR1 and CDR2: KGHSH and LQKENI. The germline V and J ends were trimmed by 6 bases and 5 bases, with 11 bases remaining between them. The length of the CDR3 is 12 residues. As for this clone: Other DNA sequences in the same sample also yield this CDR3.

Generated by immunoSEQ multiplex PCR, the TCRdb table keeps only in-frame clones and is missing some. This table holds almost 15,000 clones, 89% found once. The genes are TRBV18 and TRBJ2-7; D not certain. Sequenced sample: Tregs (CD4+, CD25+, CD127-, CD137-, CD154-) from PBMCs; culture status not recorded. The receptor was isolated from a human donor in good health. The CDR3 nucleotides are TGTGCCAGCTCGCGGAGAATAGACGAGCAGTACTTC. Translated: CASSRRIDEQYF.